This TCR beta chain was sequenced during a study of early T cells in non-severe SARS-CoV-2 infection. Overall study: Sequencing of unsorted whole blood was done on bulk RNA, leaving chains unpaired.

The sample holds a few counts of this clonotype. The antigen remains unidentified. Between the trimmed V and J ends, which lost 0 bases and 5 bases, there was a span of 16 bases. CDR1 and CDR2 from the germline V gene are DFQATT and SNEGSKA (reference sequence). This CDR3 contains 15 residues. Whole-study results and caveats: A preference for anti-spike CD8 responses marked VDJdb matching, which missed private and CD4 specificities.

Individually, cDNA molecules had unique molecular identifiers attached to them. MiXCR, run by TCRdb on the 5' RACE reads, gives a single entry per CDR3 protein. This table holds roughly 75,000 distinct CDR3 sequences, about 10% found once. The sample was whole blood. The clonotype comes from an adult who was a healthcare worker with PCR-confirmed SARS-CoV-2 infection or an uninfected control (not recorded which). The chain has TRBV20-1 and TRBJ1-2, with no clear D. The CDR3 nucleotides are TGCAGTGCTAGAGATTCAAGTCGGGAAATATATGGCTACACCTTC. Protein sequence: CSARDSSREIYGYTF.